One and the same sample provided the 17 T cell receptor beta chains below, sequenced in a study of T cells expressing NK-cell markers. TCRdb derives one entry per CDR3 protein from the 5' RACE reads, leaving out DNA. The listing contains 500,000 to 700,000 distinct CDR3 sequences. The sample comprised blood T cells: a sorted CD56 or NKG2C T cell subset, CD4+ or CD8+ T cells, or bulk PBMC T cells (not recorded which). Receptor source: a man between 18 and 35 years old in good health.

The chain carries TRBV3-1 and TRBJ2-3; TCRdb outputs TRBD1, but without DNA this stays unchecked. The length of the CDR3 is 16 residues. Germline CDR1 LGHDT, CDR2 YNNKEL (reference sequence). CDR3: CASSQDPHAFTDTQYF.

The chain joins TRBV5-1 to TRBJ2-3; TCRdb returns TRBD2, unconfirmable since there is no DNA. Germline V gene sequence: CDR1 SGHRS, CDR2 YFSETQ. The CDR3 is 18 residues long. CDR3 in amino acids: CASSLAGLAGARTDTQYF.

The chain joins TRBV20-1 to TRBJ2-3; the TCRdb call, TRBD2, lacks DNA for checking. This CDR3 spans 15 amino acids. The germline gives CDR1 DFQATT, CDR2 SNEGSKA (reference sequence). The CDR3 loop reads CSARLAARSTDTQYF.

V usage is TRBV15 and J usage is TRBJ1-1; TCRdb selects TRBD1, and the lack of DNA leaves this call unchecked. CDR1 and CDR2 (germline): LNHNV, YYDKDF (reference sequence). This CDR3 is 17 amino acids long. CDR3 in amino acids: CATSGGQGGPQNTEAFF. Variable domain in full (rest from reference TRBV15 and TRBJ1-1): DAMVIQNPRYQVTQFGKPVTLSCSQTLNHNVMYWYQQKSSQAPKLLFHYYDKDFNNEADTPDNFQSRRPNTSFCFLDIRSPGLGDTAMYLCATSGGQGGPQNTEAFFGQGTRLTVV.

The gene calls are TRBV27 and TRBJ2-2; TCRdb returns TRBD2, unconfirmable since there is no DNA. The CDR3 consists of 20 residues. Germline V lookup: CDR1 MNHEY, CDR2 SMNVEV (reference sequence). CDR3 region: CASRGRGIASGIFGTGELFF.

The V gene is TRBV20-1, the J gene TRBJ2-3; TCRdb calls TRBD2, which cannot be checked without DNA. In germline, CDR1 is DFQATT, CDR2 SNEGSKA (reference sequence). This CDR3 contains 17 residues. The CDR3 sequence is CSARKNGREQRTDTQYF.

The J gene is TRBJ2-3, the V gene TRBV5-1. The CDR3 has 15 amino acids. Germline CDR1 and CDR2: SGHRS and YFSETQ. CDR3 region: CASSLSGTNTDTQYF.

This CDR3 reads CASSQAVAGNTEAFF. The chain is built from TRBV14 and TRBJ1-1. Germline lookup yields CDR1 SGHDN and CDR2 FVKESK. This CDR3 comprises 15 residues.

The CDR3 sequence is CASSLGVRRWNTEAFF. The chain couples TRBV7-2 to TRBJ1-1. The CDR3 spans 16 residues. CDR1 and CDR2 (germline): SGHTA, FQGNSA. The full variable domain, rest sourced from reference TRBV7-2 and TRBJ1-1, is GAGVSQSPSNKVTEKGKDVELRCDPISGHTALYWYRQSLGQGLEFLIYFQGNSAPDKSGLPSDRFSAERTGGSVSTLTIQRTQQEDSAVYLCASSLGVRRWNTEAFFGQGTRLTVV.

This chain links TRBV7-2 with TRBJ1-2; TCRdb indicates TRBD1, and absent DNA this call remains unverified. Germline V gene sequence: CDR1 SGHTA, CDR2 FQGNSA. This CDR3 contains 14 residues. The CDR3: CASSLSFRGHGYTF. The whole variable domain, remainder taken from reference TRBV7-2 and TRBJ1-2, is GAGVSQSPSNKVTEKGKDVELRCDPISGHTALYWYRQSLGQGLEFLIYFQGNSAPDKSGLPSDRFSAERTGGSVSTLTIQRTQQEDSAVYLCASSLSFRGHGYTFGSGTRLTVV.

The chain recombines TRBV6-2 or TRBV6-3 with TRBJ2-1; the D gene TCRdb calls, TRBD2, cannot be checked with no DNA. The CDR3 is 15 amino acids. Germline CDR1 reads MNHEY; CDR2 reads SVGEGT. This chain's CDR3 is CASSLRSTGYNEQFF.

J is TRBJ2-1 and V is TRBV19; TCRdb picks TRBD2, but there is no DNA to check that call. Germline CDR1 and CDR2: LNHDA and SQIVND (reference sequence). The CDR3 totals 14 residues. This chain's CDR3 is CASRYSGSPNEQFF.

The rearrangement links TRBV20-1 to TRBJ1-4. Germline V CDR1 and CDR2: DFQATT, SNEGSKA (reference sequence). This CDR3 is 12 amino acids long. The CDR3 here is CSASLSNEKLFF.

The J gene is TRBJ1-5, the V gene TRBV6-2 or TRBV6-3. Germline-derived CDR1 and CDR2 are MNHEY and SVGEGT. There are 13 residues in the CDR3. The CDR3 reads CASKEYGNQPQHF.

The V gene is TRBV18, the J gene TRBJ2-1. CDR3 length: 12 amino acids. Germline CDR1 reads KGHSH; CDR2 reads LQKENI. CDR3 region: CASSPTLGEQFF.

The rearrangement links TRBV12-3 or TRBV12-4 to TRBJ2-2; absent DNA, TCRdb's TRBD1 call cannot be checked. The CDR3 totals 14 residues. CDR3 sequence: CASRPTGTAGELFF.

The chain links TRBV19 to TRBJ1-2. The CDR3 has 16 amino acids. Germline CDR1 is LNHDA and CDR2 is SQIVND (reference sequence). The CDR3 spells CASSKGFSTANYGYTF.